The source of this T cell receptor beta chain is a study of shared clonotypes between healthy human individuals. The germline CDR1 and CDR2 sequences are SGDLS and YYNGEE. The CDR3 has 18 amino acids. V lost 1 base, J lost 4 bases, and 21 bases lay in between. Authors' analysis steps: Without quality scores, immunoSEQ junctional reads could not be filtered like full-length reads. Method: immunoSEQ multiplex PCR; TCRdb's copy keeps in-frame clones and lacks some. V, J and clone size are taken as reported in that table, and D and trimming were inferred from the DNA itself. The table shows over a million clones, with 78% occurring only once.

The sample taken for sequencing was memory CD4+ T cells from PBMCs. Subset: CD45RA-negative fraction. The receptor was derived from a young man in good health. Some clones in this sample may be carry-over from other donors' samples. The J gene is TRBJ2-1, the V gene TRBV9; D is tentatively TRBD1 or TRBD2 (6 bases each). CDR3 coding DNA: TGTGCCAGCAGCGTAACCATTTCGGTGCAAGGGGGGTACAATGAGCAGTTCTTC. It is translated as CASSVTISVQGGYNEQFF.